The 15 T cell receptor beta chains below were found in one sample sequenced in a study of Ad26.COV2.S vaccination and SARS-CoV-2 variants. Treatment indicated: some 20 received Ad26.COV2.S at low or high dose, single or two shots; about 5 received placebo; per-sample allocation not given. The study sampled participants on day 63 after the first vaccine or placebo injection. Generated by immunoSEQ multiplex PCR, the TCRdb table keeps only in-frame clones and is missing some. The sample contains some 460,000 clones, 80% to 90% of which appear only once. This specimen consisted of peripheral blood, obtained in a trial of Ad26.COV2.S vaccine versus placebo. The receptors come from a person aged 18-60 years who received the Ad26.COV2.S COVID-19 vaccine or a placebo.

The rearrangement links TRBV29-1 to TRBJ2-5; D gene uncertain. CDR1 and CDR2 (germline): SQVTM, ANQGSEA. V gave up 4 bases and J gave up 7 bases, with 13 bases separating them. The CDR3 loop spans 12 amino acids. CDR3 nucleotides: TGCAGCGTTGTCGTGGCTGTGGGGACCCAGTACTTC. This codes for CSVVVAVGTQYF.

The rearrangement links TRBV29-1 to TRBJ1-1; TRBD1 matches 12 bases. The CDR3 has 15 amino acids. CDR1 and CDR2 from the germline V gene are SQVTM and ANQGSEA. The CDR3 is CIGLMGQGADTEAFF. DNA for the CDR3: TGCATCGGTTTAATGGGACAGGGGGCGGACACTGAAGCTTTCTTT.

The chain joins TRBV5-1 to TRBJ2-1; D may correspond to TRBD1 or TRBD2 (6 bases each). Germline V lookup: CDR1 SGHRS, CDR2 YFSETQ. The CDR3 runs to 16 residues. Trimming took 0 bases from V and 3 from J, leaving 13 bases between them. As DNA, the CDR3 is TGCGCCAGCAGCTTGGCCGGGGGCAAGGTCTACAATGAGCAGTTCTTC. As protein: CASSLAGGKVYNEQFF.

The gene calls are TRBV5-4 and TRBJ1-2, with 9 bases lining up with TRBD1. There are 14 residues in the CDR3. Germline V gene data show CDR1 as SGHNT and CDR2 as YYREEE (reference sequence). V gave up 3 bases and J gave up 8 bases; unmatched junction bases: 8. This CDR3 reads CASSYPGQGSGYTF. The DNA of the CDR3 is TGTGCCAGCAGCTATCCGGGACAGGGATCGGGCTACACCTTC.

The chain recombines TRBV2 with TRBJ1-2; a weak D match, TRBD1 (5 bases). Per the germline V gene, CDR1 is SNHLY and CDR2 is FYNNEI. This CDR3 contains 12 residues. Trimming pared 6 bases from V and 8 bases from J, leaving 13 bases between. The CDR3 DNA reads TGTGCCAGCAGCACAGGCCCTTGGGGCTACACCTTC. Translated: CASSTGPWGYTF. Looking up the rest from reference TRBV2 and TRBJ1-2 gives the full variable domain: EPEVTQTPSHQVTQMGQEVILRCVPISNHLYFYWYRQILGQKVEFLVSFYNNEISEKSEIFDDQFSVERPDGSNFTLKIRSTKLEDSAMYFCASSTGPWGYTFGSGTRLTVV.

This clone was counted only a few times. This sequence joins TRBV5-6 and TRBJ1-3; the D gene is possibly TRBD1 (5 bases). CDR3 length: 14 residues. Trimming pared 6 bases from V and 4 bases from J, leaving 14 bases between. The germline V gene has CDR1 SGHDT and CDR2 YYEEEE. CDR3 coding DNA: TGTGCCAGCACCGGGCCCAGGGTGGGAAACACCATATATTTT. Its protein is CASTGPRVGNTIYF.

The rearrangement uses TRBV18 and TRBJ2-1; D not resolved. V gave up 0 bases and J gave up 6 bases, with 6 bases separating them. The germline gives CDR1 KGHSH, CDR2 LQKENI. This CDR3 region has 13 residues. The DNA of the CDR3 is TGTGCCAGCTCACCACCCCCCCTCAATGAGCAGTTCTTC. Translated, it gives CASSPPPLNEQFF.

The chain is built from TRBV27 and TRBJ2-7; 7 bases agree with TRBD1. Germline CDR1 and CDR2: MNHEY and SMNVEV (reference sequence). After removal of 6 bases from V and 1 base from J, the junction contained 9 bases not matched to a gene. CDR3 length: 15 residues. CDR3 sequence reads: CASRLGQSPSYEQYF. CDR3 DNA: TGTGCCAGCAGACTGGGACAGAGTCCATCCTACGAGCAGTACTTC.

This clone showed up just a few times. The genes are TRBV18 and TRBJ1-1; D unresolved. V lost 3 bases to trimming and J lost 5 bases, with 10 bases between them. The CDR3 runs to 13 residues. CDR1 is KGHSH, CDR2 LQKENI, per germline. The DNA for the CDR3 is TGTGCCAGCTCACCGGGAGCTGGAACTGAAGCTTTCTTT. Protein: CASSPGAGTEAFF.

This sequence joins TRBV7-8 and TRBJ2-6, with D possibly matching TRBD1 (5 bases). Deletions cut 2 bases from V and 0 bases from J, with 14 bases between. CDR3 length: 18 residues. Germline values: CDR1 SGHVS, CDR2 FQNEAQ. CDR3 in DNA: TGTGCCAGCAGCTTAACGGTTAAGGGGATCTCTGGGGCCAACGTCCTGACTTTC. Its translation: CASSLTVKGISGANVLTF.

The chain carries TRBV15 and TRBJ2-5; either TRBD1 or TRBD2 may supply D (5 bases each). V was cut by 2 bases and J by 7 bases, with 17 bases left in between. Germline V gives CDR1 LNHNV, CDR2 YYDKDF (reference sequence). This CDR3 has 15 residues. CDR3 coding DNA: TGTGCCACCAGCAGACAGGGCCCCGAGGGTGGGACCCAGTACTTC. Amino acid sequence: CATSRQGPEGGTQYF. Full variable domain (outside the CDR3, taken from reference TRBV15 and TRBJ2-5): DAMVIQNPRYQVTQFGKPVTLSCSQTLNHNVMYWYQQKSSQAPKLLFHYYDKDFNNEADTPDNFQSRRPNTSFCFLDIRSPGLGDTAMYLCATSRQGPEGGTQYFGPGTRLLVL.

The gene calls are TRBV13 and TRBJ2-7; TRBD1 is a possible D gene (5 bases). Germline V gene lookup returns CDR1 PRHDT and CDR2 FYEKMQ (reference sequence). V lost 5 bases, J lost 4 bases, and 18 bases lay in between. The CDR3 sequence is 15 residues long. The CDR3 bases are TGTGCCAGCAGCCTACGTCGGACAATGCCTTACGAGCAGTACTTC. It specifies CASSLRRTMPYEQYF.

The chain employs TRBV19 and TRBJ2-2, with 9 bases matching TRBD2. The CDR3 is 16 amino acids. Germline values: CDR1 LNHDA, CDR2 SQIVND (reference sequence). Trimming took 3 bases from V and 5 from J; bases not matched to a gene: 7. Here the CDR3 DNA reads TGTGCCAGTAGTATTTGGCTAGCGGGGAGTACCGGGGAGCTGTTTTTT. Translating gives CASSIWLAGSTGELFF.

V is TRBV6-5 and J is TRBJ1-5; no clear D. CDR1 is MNHEY and CDR2 is SVGAGI in the germline V gene. The CDR3 sequence is 13 residues long. The V end lost 8 bases, the J end lost 6 bases, and 14 bases lay between the germline ends. Here the CDR3 DNA reads TGTGCCAGCGGGGTCCAGAGTAGTCAGCCCCAGCATTTT. Amino acid sequence: CASGVQSSQPQHF.

To note about this clone: Other DNA sequences in the same sample also yield this CDR3. The V gene is TRBV5-1, the J gene TRBJ1-1, with D possibly TRBD1 on 5 matching bases. There are 13 residues in the CDR3. Germline CDR1 SGHRS, CDR2 YFSETQ. V was trimmed by 4 bases and J by 0 bases, leaving 7 bases between them. The CDR3 loop is CASSRGLNTEAFF. CDR3 nucleotides: TGCGCCAGCAGCAGGGGACTGAACACTGAAGCTTTCTTT.